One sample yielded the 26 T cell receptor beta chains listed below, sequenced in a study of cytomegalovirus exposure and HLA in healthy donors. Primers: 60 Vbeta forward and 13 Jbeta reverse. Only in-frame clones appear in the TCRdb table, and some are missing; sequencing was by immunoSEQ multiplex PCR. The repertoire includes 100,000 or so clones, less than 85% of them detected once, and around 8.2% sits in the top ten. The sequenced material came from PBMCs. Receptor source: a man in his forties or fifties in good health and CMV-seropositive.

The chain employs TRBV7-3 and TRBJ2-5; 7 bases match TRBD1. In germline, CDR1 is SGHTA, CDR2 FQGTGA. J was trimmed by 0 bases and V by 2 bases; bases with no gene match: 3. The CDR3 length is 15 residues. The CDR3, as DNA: TGTGCCAGCAGCTTAGGGGACAGAAACCAAGAGACCCAGTACTTC. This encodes CASSLGDRNQETQYF.

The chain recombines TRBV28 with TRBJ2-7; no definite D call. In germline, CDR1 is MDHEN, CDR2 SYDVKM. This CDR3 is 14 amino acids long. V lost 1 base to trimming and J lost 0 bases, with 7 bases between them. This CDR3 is CASSLSPLSYEQYF. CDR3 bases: TGTGCCAGCAGTTTATCCCCCCTCTCCTACGAGCAGTACTTC. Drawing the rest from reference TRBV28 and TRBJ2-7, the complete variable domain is DVKVTQSSRYLVKRTGEKVFLECVQDMDHENMFWYRQDPGLGLRLIYFSYDVKMKEKGDIPEGYSVSREKKERFSLILESASTNQTSMYLCASSLSPLSYEQYFGPGTRLTVT.

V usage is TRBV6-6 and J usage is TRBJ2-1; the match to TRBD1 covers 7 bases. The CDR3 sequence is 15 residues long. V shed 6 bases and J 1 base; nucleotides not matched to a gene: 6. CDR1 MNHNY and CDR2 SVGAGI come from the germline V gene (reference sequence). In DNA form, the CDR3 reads TGTGCCAGCAGCCCCGAGGGGGCTTCCTACAATGAGCAGTTCTTC. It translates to CASSPEGASYNEQFF.

The CDR3: CASSWTGGGEQYF. CDR3 nucleotides: TGTGCCAGCTCTTGGACAGGGGGCGGCGAGCAGTACTTC. The genes are TRBV18 and TRBJ2-7, with TRBD1 matching 11 bases. The CDR3 spans 13 residues. Germline loops: CDR1 KGHSH, CDR2 LQKENI. V dropped 6 bases and J dropped 6; count of bases not matched to a gene: 4.

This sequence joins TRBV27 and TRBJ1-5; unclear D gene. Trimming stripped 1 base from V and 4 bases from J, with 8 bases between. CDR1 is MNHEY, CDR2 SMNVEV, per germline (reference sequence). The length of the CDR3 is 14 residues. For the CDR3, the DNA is TGTGCCAGCAGTTTATTCTTCCCTAATCAGCCCCAGCATTTT. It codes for CASSLFFPNQPQHF.

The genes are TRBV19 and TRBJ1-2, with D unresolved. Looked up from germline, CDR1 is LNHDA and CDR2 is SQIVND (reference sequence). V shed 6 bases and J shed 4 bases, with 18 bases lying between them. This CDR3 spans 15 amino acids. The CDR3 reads CASSERGDGPYGYTF. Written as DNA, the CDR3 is TGTGCCAGTAGCGAGCGGGGAGACGGTCCCTATGGCTACACCTTC.

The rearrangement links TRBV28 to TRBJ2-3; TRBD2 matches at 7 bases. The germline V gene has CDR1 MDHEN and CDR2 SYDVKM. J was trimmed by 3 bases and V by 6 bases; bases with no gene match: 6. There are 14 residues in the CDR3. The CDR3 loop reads CASRHGGETDTQYF. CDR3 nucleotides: TGTGCCAGCAGGCATGGGGGGGAAACAGATACGCAGTATTTT.

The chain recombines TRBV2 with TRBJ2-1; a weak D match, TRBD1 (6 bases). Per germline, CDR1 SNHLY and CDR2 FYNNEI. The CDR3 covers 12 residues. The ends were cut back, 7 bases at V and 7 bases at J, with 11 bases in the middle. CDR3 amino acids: CASTIQGNEQFF. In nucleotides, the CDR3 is TGTGCCAGCACCATACAGGGTAATGAGCAGTTCTTC. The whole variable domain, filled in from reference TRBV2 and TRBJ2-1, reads EPEVTQTPSHQVTQMGQEVILRCVPISNHLYFYWYRQILGQKVEFLVSFYNNEISEKSEIFDDQFSVERPDGSNFTLKIRSTKLEDSAMYFCASTIQGNEQFFGPGTRLTVL.

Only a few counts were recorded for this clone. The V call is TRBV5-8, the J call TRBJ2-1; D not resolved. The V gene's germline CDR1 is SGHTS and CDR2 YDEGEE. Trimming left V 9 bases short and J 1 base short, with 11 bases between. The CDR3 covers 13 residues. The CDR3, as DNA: TGTGCCAACCCGCGGAAGTCCTACAATGAGCAGTTCTTC. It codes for CANPRKSYNEQFF.

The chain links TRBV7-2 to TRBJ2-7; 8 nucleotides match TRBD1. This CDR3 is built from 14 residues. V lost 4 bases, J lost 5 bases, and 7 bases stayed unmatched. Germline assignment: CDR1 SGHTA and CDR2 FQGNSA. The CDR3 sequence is CASSSVTGADEQYF. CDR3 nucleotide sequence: TGTGCCAGCAGCTCCGTGACAGGGGCCGACGAGCAGTACTTC. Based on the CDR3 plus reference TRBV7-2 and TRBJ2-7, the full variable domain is GAGVSQSPSNKVTEKGKDVELRCDPISGHTALYWYRQSLGQGLEFLIYFQGNSAPDKSGLPSDRFSAERTGGSVSTLTIQRTQQEDSAVYLCASSSVTGADEQYFGPGTRLTVT.

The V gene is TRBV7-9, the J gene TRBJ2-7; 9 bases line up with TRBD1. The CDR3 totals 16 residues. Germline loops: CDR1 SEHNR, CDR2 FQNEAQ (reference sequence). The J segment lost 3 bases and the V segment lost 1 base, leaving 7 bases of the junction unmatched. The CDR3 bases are TGTGCCAGCAGCTTAGGGGGACAGGGAAAGAGCTACGAGCAGTACTTC. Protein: CASSLGGQGKSYEQYF. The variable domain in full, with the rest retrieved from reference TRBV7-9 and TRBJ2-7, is DTGVSQNPRHKITKRGQNVTFRCDPISEHNRLYWYRQTLGQGPEFLTYFQNEAQLEKSRLLSDRFSAERPKGSFSTLEIQRTEQGDSAMYLCASSLGGQGKSYEQYFGPGTRLTVT.

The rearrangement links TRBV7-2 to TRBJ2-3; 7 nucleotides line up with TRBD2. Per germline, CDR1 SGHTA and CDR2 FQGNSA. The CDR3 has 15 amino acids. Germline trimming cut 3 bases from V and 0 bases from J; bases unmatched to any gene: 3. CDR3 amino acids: CASSFASGSTDTQYF. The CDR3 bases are TGTGCCAGCAGCTTCGCTAGCGGAAGCACAGATACGCAGTATTTT.

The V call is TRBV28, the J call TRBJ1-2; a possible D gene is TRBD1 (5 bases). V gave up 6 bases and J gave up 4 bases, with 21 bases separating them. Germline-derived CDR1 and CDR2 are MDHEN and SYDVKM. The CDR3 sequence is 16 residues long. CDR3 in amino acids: CASSTTGRGRSYGYTF. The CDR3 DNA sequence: TGTGCCAGCAGCACCACCGGGAGGGGCAGATCCTATGGCTACACCTTC.

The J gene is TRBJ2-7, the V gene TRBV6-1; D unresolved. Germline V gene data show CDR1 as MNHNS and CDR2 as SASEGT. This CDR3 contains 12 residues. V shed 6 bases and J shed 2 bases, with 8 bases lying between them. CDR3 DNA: TGTGCCAGCAGCACTACCGCCTACGAGCAGTACTTC. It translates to CASSTTAYEQYF.

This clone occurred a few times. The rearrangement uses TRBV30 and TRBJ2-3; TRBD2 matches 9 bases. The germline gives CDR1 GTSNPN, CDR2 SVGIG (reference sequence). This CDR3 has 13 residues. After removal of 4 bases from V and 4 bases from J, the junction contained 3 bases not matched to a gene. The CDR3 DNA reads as TGTGCCTGGATACTAGCGGGCTCAGATACGCAGTATTTT. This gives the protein CAWILAGSDTQYF.

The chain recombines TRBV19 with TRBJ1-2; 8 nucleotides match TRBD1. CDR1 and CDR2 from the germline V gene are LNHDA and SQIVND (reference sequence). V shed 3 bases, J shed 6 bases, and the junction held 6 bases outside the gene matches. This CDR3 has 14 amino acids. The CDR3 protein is CASSIGTGHDGYTF. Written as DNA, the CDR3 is TGTGCCAGTAGTATCGGGACAGGACATGATGGCTACACCTTC.

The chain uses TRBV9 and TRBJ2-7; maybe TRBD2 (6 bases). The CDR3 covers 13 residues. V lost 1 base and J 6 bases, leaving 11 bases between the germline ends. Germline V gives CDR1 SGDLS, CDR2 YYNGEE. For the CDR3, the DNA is TGTGCCAGCAGCGTAAGGTTGGGGGGCGAGCAGTACTTC. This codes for CASSVRLGGEQYF.

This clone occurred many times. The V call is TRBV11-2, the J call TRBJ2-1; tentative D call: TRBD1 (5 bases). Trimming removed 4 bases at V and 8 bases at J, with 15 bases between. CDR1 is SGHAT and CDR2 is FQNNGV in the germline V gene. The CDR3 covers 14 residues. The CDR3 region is CASSSLRVRDEQFF. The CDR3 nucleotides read TGTGCCAGCAGCTCACTCAGGGTTCGCGATGAGCAGTTCTTC.

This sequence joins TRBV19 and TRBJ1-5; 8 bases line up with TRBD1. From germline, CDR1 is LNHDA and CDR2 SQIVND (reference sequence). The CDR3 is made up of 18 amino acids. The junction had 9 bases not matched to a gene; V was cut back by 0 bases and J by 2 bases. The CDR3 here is CASSIEWGDRGGNQPQHF. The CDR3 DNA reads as TGTGCCAGTAGTATAGAGTGGGGAGACAGGGGAGGCAATCAGCCCCAGCATTTT.

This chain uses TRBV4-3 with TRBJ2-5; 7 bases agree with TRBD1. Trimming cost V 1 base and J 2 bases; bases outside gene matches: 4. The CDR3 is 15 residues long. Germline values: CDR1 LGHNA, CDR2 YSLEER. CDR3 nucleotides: TGCGCCAGCAGCCAAGGGGACAGAAAGCAAGAGACCCAGTACTTC. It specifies CASSQGDRKQETQYF.

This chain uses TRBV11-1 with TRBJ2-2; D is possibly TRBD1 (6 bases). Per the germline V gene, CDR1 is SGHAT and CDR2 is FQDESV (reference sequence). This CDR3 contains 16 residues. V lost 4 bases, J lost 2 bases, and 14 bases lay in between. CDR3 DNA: TGTGCCAGCAGCTCCGGACAGAAAGCCAACACCGGGGAGCTGTTTTTT. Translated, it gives CASSSGQKANTGELFF.

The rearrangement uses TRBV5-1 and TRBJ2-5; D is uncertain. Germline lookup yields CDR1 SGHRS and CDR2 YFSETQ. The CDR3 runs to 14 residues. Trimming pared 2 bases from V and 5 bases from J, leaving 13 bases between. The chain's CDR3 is CASSLANSKETQYF. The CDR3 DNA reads TGCGCCAGCAGCTTAGCCAATAGTAAGGAGACCCAGTACTTC.

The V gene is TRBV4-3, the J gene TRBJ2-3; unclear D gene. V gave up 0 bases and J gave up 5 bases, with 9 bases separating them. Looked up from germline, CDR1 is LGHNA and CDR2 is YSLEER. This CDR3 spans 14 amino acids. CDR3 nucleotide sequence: TGCGCCAGCAGCCAAGAAGCTGGGCGAGATACGCAGTATTTT. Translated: CASSQEAGRDTQYF.

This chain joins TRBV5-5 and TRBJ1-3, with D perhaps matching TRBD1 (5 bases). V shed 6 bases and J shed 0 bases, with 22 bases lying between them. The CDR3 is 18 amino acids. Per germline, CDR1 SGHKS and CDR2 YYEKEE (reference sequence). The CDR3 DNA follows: TGTGCCAGCAACACTCGGGGGGTCGACCCAATCTCTGGAAACACCATATATTTT. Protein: CASNTRGVDPISGNTIYF.

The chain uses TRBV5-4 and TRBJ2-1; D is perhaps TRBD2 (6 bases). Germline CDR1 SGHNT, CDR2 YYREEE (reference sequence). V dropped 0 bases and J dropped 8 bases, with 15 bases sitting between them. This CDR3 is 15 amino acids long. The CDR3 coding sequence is TGTGCCAGCAGCTTGGTGGGCGGGGCCGGGGATGAGCAGTTCTTC. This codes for CASSLVGGAGDEQFF.

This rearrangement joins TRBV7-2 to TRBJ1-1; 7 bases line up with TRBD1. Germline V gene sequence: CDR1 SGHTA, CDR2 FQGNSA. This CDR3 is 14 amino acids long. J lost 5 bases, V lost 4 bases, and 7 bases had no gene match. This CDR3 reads CASSSLTGSTEAFF. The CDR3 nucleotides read TGTGCCAGCAGCTCTTTGACAGGGTCTACTGAAGCTTTCTTT.